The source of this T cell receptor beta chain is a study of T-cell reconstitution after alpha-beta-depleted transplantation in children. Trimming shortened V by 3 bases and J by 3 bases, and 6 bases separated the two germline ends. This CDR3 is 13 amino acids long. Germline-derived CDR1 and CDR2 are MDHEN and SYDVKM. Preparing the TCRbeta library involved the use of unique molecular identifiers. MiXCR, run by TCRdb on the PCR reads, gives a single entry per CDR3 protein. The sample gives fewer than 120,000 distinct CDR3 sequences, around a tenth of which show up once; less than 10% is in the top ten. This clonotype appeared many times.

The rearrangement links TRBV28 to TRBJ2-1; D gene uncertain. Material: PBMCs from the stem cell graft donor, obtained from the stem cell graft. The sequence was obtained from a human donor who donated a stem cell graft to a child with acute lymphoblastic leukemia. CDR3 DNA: TGTGCCAGCAGTTTCATCAACTACAATGAGCAGTTCTTC. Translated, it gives CASSFINYNEQFF.